These 31 T cell receptor beta chains came from one sample sequenced in a study of metastatic and nonmetastatic thyroid tumors. TCRdb ran MiXCR on the PCR reads. The sample comprises about 20,000 clones, approximately 20% of which are singletons, and 15% to 20% rests with the top ten. All patients reached thyroid surgery having received no treatment beforehand. Sequences were obtained from tumor tissue. These receptor sequences come from a female donor with papillary thyroid cancer or a benign thyroid nodule (not recorded which). Some clones in this sample may be carry-over from other donors' samples.

By frequency in the sample, this clone is medium-sized. The rearrangement links TRBV27 to TRBJ1-1; a weak D match, TRBD1 (6 bases). CDR3 length: 14 amino acids. V was cut by 0 bases and J by 7 bases, with 12 bases left in between. Germline V CDR1 and CDR2: MNHEY, SMNVEV (reference sequence). The CDR3 loop reads CASSLSGQSNEAFF. As DNA, the CDR3 is TGTGCCAGCAGTTTATCAGGACAGTCAAATGAAGCTTTCTTT.

This clone was seen a handful of times. V usage is TRBV28 and J usage is TRBJ1-2, with D perhaps TRBD1 (5 bases). Germline values: CDR1 MDHEN, CDR2 SYDVKM. This CDR3 region has 12 residues. V lost 3 bases and J lost 8, with 10 bases in between. CDR3 DNA: TGTGCCAGCAGTTTCACAGGCGGAGGCTACACCTTC. It codes for CASSFTGGGYTF.

This clone came up many times. The V call is TRBV18, the J call TRBJ1-3; D not resolved. CDR1 and CDR2 from the germline V gene are KGHSH and LQKENI. This CDR3 has 18 amino acids. V was pared by 3 bases and J by 0 bases, with 18 bases between. The CDR3 nucleotides read TGTGCCAGCTCACCCACGATGGAGAACAGCGCCTCTGGAAACACCATATATTTT. As protein: CASSPTMENSASGNTIYF.

The V call is TRBV6-1, the J call TRBJ1-6; D unresolved. V gave up 3 bases and J gave up 0 bases, with 9 bases separating them. Germline loops: CDR1 MNHNS, CDR2 SASEGT. The CDR3 loop spans 16 amino acids. CDR3 coding DNA: TGTGCCAGCAGTGATACACGGAGCTCCTATAATTCACCCCTCCACTTT. Its protein is CASSDTRSSYNSPLHF.

This clone was detected only a few times. V and J are TRBV6-1 and TRBJ1-2, with D tentatively TRBD1 (5 bases). In germline, CDR1 is MNHNS, CDR2 SASEGT. The ends were cut back, 7 bases at V and 4 bases at J, with 22 bases in the middle. CDR3 length: 16 amino acids. The CDR3 loop is CASTNGARAVSYGYTF. The CDR3 DNA is TGTGCCAGCACCAACGGGGCCAGGGCGGTTTCCTATGGCTACACCTTC.

The CDR3: CASSHRTRGGETQYF. CDR3 nucleotides: TGTGCCAGCAGTCACCGGACAAGGGGCGGTGAGACCCAGTACTTC. J is TRBJ2-5 and V is TRBV28; maybe TRBD1 (5 bases). The CDR3 loop spans 15 amino acids. V was cut by 5 bases and J by 5 bases, with 18 bases left in between. Germline CDR1 is MDHEN and CDR2 is SYDVKM.

The chain combines TRBV27 with TRBJ2-5; D is uncertain. Germline V gene data show CDR1 as MNHEY and CDR2 as SMNVEV (reference sequence). The CDR3 contains 15 residues. Trimming took off 3 bases at V and 1 base at J, with 12 bases between the two ends. The CDR3 coding sequence is TGTGCCAGCAGTTTTTGCGCACCGACCCAAGAGACCCAGTACTTC. Amino acid sequence: CASSFCAPTQETQYF.

The V and J genes are TRBV30 and TRBJ1-2, with D perhaps matching TRBD1 (6 bases). Germline-derived CDR1 and CDR2 are GTSNPN and SVGIG (reference sequence). The V end was cut by 4 bases, the J end by 3 bases, with 6 bases between. The CDR3 loop spans 11 amino acids. CDR3 nucleotide sequence: TGTGCCTGGACAGGGGACTATGGCTACACCTTC. Protein product: CAWTGDYGYTF.

This clone occurred many times. The V call is TRBV5-1, the J call TRBJ2-7; 11 bases agree with TRBD1. Trimming at V came to 3 bases and at J to 3 bases, leaving 2 bases not matched to a gene. Germline V gene sequence: CDR1 SGHRS, CDR2 YFSETQ. This CDR3 is 14 amino acids long. For the CDR3, the DNA is TGCGCCAGCAGCTGGGACAGGGGGAGCTACGAGCAGTACTTC. It yields the protein CASSWDRGSYEQYF.

This clone has just one count. This chain joins TRBV30 and TRBJ2-7; TRBD2 matches 9 bases. Germline-derived CDR1 and CDR2 are GTSNPN and SVGIG (reference sequence). The CDR3 contains 16 residues. Trimming took 2 bases from V and 7 from J; bases not matched to a gene: 15. The CDR3 spells CAWSHRGGLAGREQYF. The CDR3 DNA follows: TGTGCCTGGAGTCACAGGGGTGGGCTAGCGGGACGGGAGCAGTACTTC. The variable domain in full, with the rest retrieved from reference TRBV30 and TRBJ2-7, is SQTIHQWPATLVQPVGSPLSLECTVEGTSNPNLYWYRQAAGRGLQLLFYSVGIGQISSEVPQNLSASRPQDRQFILSSKKLLLSDSGFYLCAWSHRGGLAGREQYFGPGTRLTVT.

V and J are TRBV11-2 and TRBJ2-5, with TRBD2 matching 13 bases. The length of the CDR3 is 16 residues. V shed 6 bases and J 5 bases; nucleotides not matched to a gene: 9. Germline V gene lookup returns CDR1 SGHAT and CDR2 FQNNGV. CDR3: CASRPGTSGVRETQYF. CDR3 nucleotide sequence: TGTGCCAGCAGACCCGGGACTAGCGGGGTCCGGGAGACCCAGTACTTC.

This clone was recorded at least ten times. The gene calls are TRBV4-2 and TRBJ2-5, with D possibly being TRBD2 (6 bases). CDR1 and CDR2 (germline): LGHNA, YNFKEQ. The CDR3 runs 16 residues. The V and J ends lost 1 base and 2 bases respectively, with 14 bases between them. DNA for the CDR3: TGTGCCAGCAGCCAAGGCCTCCTTAGCGGACAAGAGACCCAGTACTTC. Its translation is CASSQGLLSGQETQYF.

By proportion, this clone is medium-sized. The gene calls are TRBV7-3 and TRBJ2-2, with D unclear. Trimming took off 3 bases at V and 8 bases at J, with 7 bases between the two ends. This CDR3 has 12 residues. Germline V gives CDR1 SGHTA, CDR2 FQGTGA. The CDR3 coding sequence is TGTGCCAGCAGCTTCCGTAAGGGGGAGCTGTTTTTT. Translating gives CASSFRKGELFF.

The CDR3 nucleotides read TGCAGTGCTACGACCCCCCCGAGGGTGTCAACTCAAAATGAGCAGTTCTTC. Translation gives CSATTPPRVSTQNEQFF. The genes are TRBV20-1 and TRBJ2-1, with D possibly matching TRBD2 (5 bases). CDR3 size: 17 residues. Germline V gives CDR1 DFQATT, CDR2 SNEGSKA (reference sequence). V was clipped by 4 bases and J by 7 bases, with 26 bases between them.

This clone was counted at least ten times. This rearrangement joins TRBV28 to TRBJ1-2; weak D call: TRBD1 (5 bases). The CDR3 is 13 amino acids. CDR1 MDHEN and CDR2 SYDVKM come from the germline V gene. The germline V and J ends were trimmed by 7 bases and 7 bases, with 16 bases remaining between them. The CDR3 nucleotides read TGTGCCAGCAAGCAGGCAGGGTCAGGTGGCTACACCTTC. Translating it yields CASKQAGSGGYTF.

This clone has ten or more counts. The chain employs TRBV6-1 and TRBJ1-6; D gene unclear. V was pared by 7 bases and J by 8 bases, with 12 bases between. The germline V gene encodes CDR1 MNHNS and CDR2 SASEGT. CDR3 length: 13 amino acids. The CDR3 here is CASKDGVDSPLHF. CDR3 DNA sequence: TGTGCCAGCAAGGACGGGGTTGATTCACCCCTCCACTTT.

This clone is labeled medium-sized. The chain has TRBV20-1 and TRBJ2-5; TRBD1 might be the D (5 bases). Trimming shortened V by 3 bases and J by 7 bases, and 24 bases separated the two germline ends. Germline V gene data show CDR1 as DFQATT and CDR2 as SNEGSKA (reference sequence). The length of the CDR3 is 16 residues. The CDR3 DNA sequence: TGCAGTGCTAGGAATCAAATGGCAGGGCTAGTTAGGACCCAGTACTTC. Translated, it gives CSARNQMAGLVRTQYF.

The rearrangement joins TRBV11-2 to TRBJ2-2; 12 bases agree with TRBD2. The length of the CDR3 is 18 residues. J gave up 0 bases and V 5 bases, and 7 bases lay outside the gene matches. CDR1 and CDR2 from the germline V gene are SGHAT and FQNNGV. The CDR3 sequence: CASSIRTSGISNTGELFF. The CDR3 DNA follows: TGTGCCAGCAGCATACGGACTAGCGGGATATCGAACACCGGGGAGCTGTTTTTT.

This clone was detected ten times or more. The chain is built from TRBV20-1 and TRBJ2-4; TRBD2 agrees at 7 bases. The CDR3 is made up of 15 amino acids. The germline gives CDR1 DFQATT, CDR2 SNEGSKA (reference sequence). Losses at the gene ends were 7 bases for V and 3 bases for J; bases not matched to a gene: 12. CDR3 amino acids: CSGRRSGMGKNIQYF. The CDR3 DNA reads as TGCAGTGGGCGGCGGAGCGGGATGGGCAAAAACATTCAGTACTTC.

At least ten counts were recorded for this clone. This chain uses TRBV7-9 with TRBJ1-2; perhaps TRBD1 as D (5 bases). The CDR3 loop spans 15 amino acids. V shed 1 base and J shed 2 bases, with 11 bases lying between them. Germline CDR1 is SEHNR and CDR2 is FQNEAQ (reference sequence). The CDR3 nucleotides read TGTGCCAGCAGCTTAGGACATACAGGAAACTATGGCTACACCTTC. Translated, it gives CASSLGHTGNYGYTF.

This clone was observed a few times. The chain couples TRBV12-3 or TRBV12-4 to TRBJ2-3; TRBD2 agrees at 12 bases. The CDR3 covers 16 residues. V trimming: 4 bases; J trimming: 3 bases; junction bases outside the gene matches: 5. CDR3 DNA sequence: TGTGCCAGCAGTTACCCCGGGACTAGCGGGACAGATACGCAGTATTTT. It encodes CASSYPGTSGTDTQYF.

This clone was picked up many times. The chain couples TRBV20-1 to TRBJ1-1; D not resolved. CDR3 length: 13 residues. Germline V gives CDR1 DFQATT, CDR2 SNEGSKA (reference sequence). V lost 1 base and J lost 3, with 9 bases in between. CDR3: CSARGGFDTEAFF. The DNA for the CDR3 is TGCAGTGCTAGAGGCGGTTTCGACACTGAAGCTTTCTTT.

This rearrangement joins TRBV4-1 to TRBJ2-3, with 8 bases aligning to TRBD2. The CDR3 consists of 16 residues. V lost 0 bases to trimming and J lost 0 bases; unmatched junction nucleotides: 2. The V gene's germline CDR1 is MGHRA and CDR2 YSYEKL. CDR3 residues: CASSQDPGGSTDTQYF. The CDR3 DNA sequence: TGCGCCAGCAGCCAAGATCCGGGAGGGAGCACAGATACGCAGTATTTT.

This clone was detected many times. The gene calls are TRBV7-2 and TRBJ1-5; no firm D call. V was cut by 5 bases and J by 0 bases, with 11 bases left in between. The CDR3 contains 15 residues. Germline CDR1 and CDR2: SGHTA and FQGNSA. CDR3 protein: CASSRSGNSNQPQHF. The DNA of the CDR3 is TGTGCCAGCAGCCGATCGGGGAATAGCAATCAGCCCCAGCATTTT.

This clone was detected many times. A much larger clone lies one base from this, so it may be a read error. This rearrangement joins TRBV20-1 to TRBJ1-2; D is undetermined. The V gene's germline CDR1 is DFQATT and CDR2 SNEGSKA (reference sequence). The CDR3 runs to 14 residues. The V gene lost 5 bases and the J gene lost 2 bases, with 15 bases spanning the gap. CDR3: CSADPGRLNYGYTF. CDR3 nucleotide sequence: TGCAGTGCTGATCCGGGCAGGCTAAACTATGGCTACACCTTC.

This clone counts as medium-sized (0.01 to 0.1%). The rearrangement uses TRBV27 and TRBJ1-1, with no clear D. In germline, CDR1 is MNHEY, CDR2 SMNVEV (reference sequence). The length of the CDR3 is 14 residues. V was pared by 0 bases and J by 1 base, with 6 bases between. The CDR3 loop is CASSLSTENTEAFF. For the CDR3, the DNA is TGTGCCAGCAGTTTATCGACGGAGAACACTGAAGCTTTCTTT.

This clone occurred many times. The chain carries TRBV5-1 and TRBJ1-4; D gene unclear. CDR3 size: 14 residues. Looked up from germline, CDR1 is SGHRS and CDR2 is YFSETQ. The V and J ends lost 0 bases and 8 bases respectively, with 11 bases between them. The CDR3 is CASSLGASEEKLFF. The CDR3 DNA reads as TGCGCCAGCAGCTTGGGGGCGAGCGAAGAAAAACTGTTTTTT.

Only one count was recorded for this clone. The chain uses TRBV7-6 and TRBJ2-7; the D gene could be TRBD1 or TRBD2 (5 bases each). The CDR3 extends over 13 amino acids. Trimming cost V 6 bases and J 9 bases, with 18 bases left between them. CDR1 and CDR2 from the germline V gene are SGHVS and FNYEAQ. The CDR3 DNA sequence: TGTGCCAGCAGTAACTCTGAGGGGTTCGGGCAGTACTTC. Its protein product is CASSNSEGFGQYF.

This clone turned up a few times. V usage is TRBV12-3 or TRBV12-4 and J usage is TRBJ2-7; no clear D gene. The CDR3 is 11 residues long. The germline V and J ends were trimmed by 6 bases and 6 bases, with 9 bases remaining between them. CDR3 coding DNA: TGTGCCAGCAGGGCTAGGTCCGAGCAGTACTTC. As protein: CASRARSEQYF.

This clone appeared many times. The chain links TRBV4-2 to TRBJ2-6; TRBD1 might be the D (6 bases). This CDR3 comprises 18 residues. Germline values: CDR1 LGHNA, CDR2 YNFKEQ. V lost 1 base and J 0 bases, leaving 13 bases between the germline ends. The chain's CDR3 is CASSQGEGGVSGANVLTF. CDR3 nucleotides: TGTGCCAGCAGCCAAGGGGAAGGGGGAGTCTCTGGGGCCAACGTCCTGACTTTC.

This clone was detected ten times or more. The chain is built from TRBV12-3 or TRBV12-4 and TRBJ1-2; maybe TRBD1 (5 bases). The CDR3 contains 13 residues. V was shortened by 5 bases and J by 9 bases, with 16 bases between the two germline ends. The CDR3 region is CASSEDSSMSYTF. The CDR3 DNA reads as TGTGCCAGCAGTGAAGACAGTTCTATGAGCTACACCTTC.